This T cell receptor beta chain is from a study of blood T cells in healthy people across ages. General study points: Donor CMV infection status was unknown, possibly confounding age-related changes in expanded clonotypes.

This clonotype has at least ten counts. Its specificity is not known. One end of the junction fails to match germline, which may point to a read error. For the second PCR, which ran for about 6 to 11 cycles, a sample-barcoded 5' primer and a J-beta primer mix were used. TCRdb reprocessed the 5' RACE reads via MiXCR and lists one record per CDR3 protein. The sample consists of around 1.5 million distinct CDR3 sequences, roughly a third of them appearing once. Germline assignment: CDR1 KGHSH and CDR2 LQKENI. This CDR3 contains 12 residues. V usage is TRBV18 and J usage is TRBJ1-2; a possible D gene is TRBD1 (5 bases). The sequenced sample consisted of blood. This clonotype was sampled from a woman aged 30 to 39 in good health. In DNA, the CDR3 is TGCGCCAGCAGCCCGAGAGGGGATGGCTACACCTTC. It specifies CASSPRGDGYTF.